This entry describes one T cell receptor beta chain. Its target is not known. These donors, healthy bone marrow donors, were studied. The sample originates from a study of cytomegalovirus exposure and HLA in healthy donors. Both 60 Vbeta primers and 13 Jbeta primers went into the PCR. Assay: immunoSEQ multiplex PCR; the TCRdb copy retains only in-frame clones and omits some. The repertoire consists of about 120,000 clones, with around 75% occurring once and the leading ten covering nearly 3%. Whole-study findings and limits: In a later analysis, HLA-associated beta chains showed higher expansion and lower generation probabilities than comparable chains. Later, an analysis found that common viral pathogens appeared to be linked with several of the most significant clusters. Associated with cytomegalovirus, according to the listing, were 150 to 200 TCR beta chains.

Unmatched junction bases numbered 16, after V lost 4 bases and J lost 2 bases. CDR1 and CDR2 from the germline V gene are MNHNS and SASEGT. CDR3 length: 19 amino acids. The source is a woman aged 40 to 55 in good health and CMV-seropositive. Sequencing was performed on PBMCs. V and J are TRBV6-1 and TRBJ1-4; 7 bases align to TRBD1. The CDR3 spells CASSVRRQGMFATNEKLFF. CDR3 nucleotide sequence: TGTGCCAGCAGTGTTAGGAGACAGGGAATGTTTGCGACTAATGAAAAACTGTTTTTT.